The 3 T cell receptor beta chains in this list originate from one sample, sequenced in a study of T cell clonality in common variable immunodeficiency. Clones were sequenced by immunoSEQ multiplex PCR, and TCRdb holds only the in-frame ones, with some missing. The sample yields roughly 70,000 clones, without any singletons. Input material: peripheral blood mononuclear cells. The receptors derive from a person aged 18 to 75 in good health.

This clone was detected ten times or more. The CDR3 is CSVEENGSEQFF. The sequenced part of the CDR3 DNA is TGCAGCGTTGAAGAAAATGGCTCTGAG. This chain links TRBV29-1 with TRBJ2-1; D is undetermined. The read ends 3 residues before the CDR3 terminus; that terminus is restored from the germline J gene. Per the germline V gene, CDR1 is SQVTM and CDR2 is ANQGSEA. V gave up 0 bases and J gave up 9 bases, with 9 bases separating them. There are 12 residues in the CDR3.

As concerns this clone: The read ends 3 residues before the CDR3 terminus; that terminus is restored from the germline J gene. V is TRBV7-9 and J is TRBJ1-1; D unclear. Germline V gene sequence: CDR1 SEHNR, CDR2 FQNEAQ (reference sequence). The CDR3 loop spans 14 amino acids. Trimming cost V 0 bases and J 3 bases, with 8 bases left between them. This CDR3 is CASSLATYDTEAFF. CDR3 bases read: TGTGCCAGCAGCTTAGCGACATACGACACTGAA.

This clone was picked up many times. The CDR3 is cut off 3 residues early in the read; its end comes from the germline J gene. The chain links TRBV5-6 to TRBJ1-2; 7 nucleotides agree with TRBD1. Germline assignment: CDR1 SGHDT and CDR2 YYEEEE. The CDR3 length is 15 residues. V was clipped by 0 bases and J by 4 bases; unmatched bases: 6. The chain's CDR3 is CASSLAAGGFYGYTF. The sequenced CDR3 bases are TGTGCCAGCAGCTTGGCGGCAGGGGGGTTCTATGGC.